What follows is one T cell receptor beta chain and its context. The CDR3 loop spans 15 amino acids. Deletions cut 0 bases from V and 2 bases from J, with 10 bases between. The germline V gene has CDR1 MNHEY and CDR2 SVGAGI. The data stem from a study of radiotherapy plus CTLA-4 blockade in lung cancer. Repertoires were generated with immunoSEQ multiplex PCR, while TCRdb's copy carries only in-frame clones and drops some. The sample has about 50,000 clones; approximately 70% are singletons. The chain combines TRBV6-5 with TRBJ1-2; D perhaps matches TRBD1 (6 bases). This specimen consisted of peripheral blood, obtained from a patient treated with radiotherapy plus ipilimumab. The sequence was obtained from a human donor with non-small cell lung cancer who had a complete response to radiotherapy plus ipilimumab. The CDR3 region has the DNA TGTGCCAGCAGTTACTCTGCTGGGGGCAACTATGGCTACACCTTC. Translating gives CASSYSAGGNYGYTF.